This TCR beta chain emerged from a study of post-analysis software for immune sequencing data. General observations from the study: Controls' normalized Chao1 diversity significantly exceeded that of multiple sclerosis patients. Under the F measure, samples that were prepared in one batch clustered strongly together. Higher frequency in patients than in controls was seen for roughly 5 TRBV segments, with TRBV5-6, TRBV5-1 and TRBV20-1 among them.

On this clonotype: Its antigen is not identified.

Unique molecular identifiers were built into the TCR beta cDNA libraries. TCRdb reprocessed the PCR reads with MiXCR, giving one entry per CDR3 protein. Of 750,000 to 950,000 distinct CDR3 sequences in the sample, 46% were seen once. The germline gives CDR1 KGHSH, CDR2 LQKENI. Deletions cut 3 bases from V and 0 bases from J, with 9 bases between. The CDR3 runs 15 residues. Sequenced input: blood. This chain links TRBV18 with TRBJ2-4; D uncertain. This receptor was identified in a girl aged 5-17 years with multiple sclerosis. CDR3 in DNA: TGTGCCAGCTCACCGATGCAGTTAGCCAAAAACATTCAGTACTTC. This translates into CASSPMQLAKNIQYF.